The clone carrying this T cell receptor (beta chain) turned up a few times. The antigen is unknown. The CDR3 extends over 13 amino acids. Germline CDR1 SGHDT, CDR2 YYEEEE. Germline trimming cut 6 bases from V and 11 bases from J; bases unmatched to any gene: 13. Both RNA and DNA were isolated together from around 20-30 mg of bulk tissue that had not been sorted. TCR beta cDNA was prepared out of 500 ng total RNA by means of a constant-region primer. Three nested multiplex PCR rounds, a slightly modified ARM-PCR, produced the libraries for TCR beta. TRBV1-TRBV30 forward primers paired with a C-beta reverse primer were used in the first two PCR rounds, which ran around 10 cycles each. TCRdb re-called the multiplex PCR reads through MiXCR, storing one row per CDR3 protein. The sample holds roughly 48,000 distinct CDR3 sequences, about 80% seen once. The record originates from a study of tumor-infiltrating lymphocytes in primary liver carcinoma.

The study, taken as a whole, reports: Representation across all five tumor regions was limited to only about 7-24% of top clones. Tumor-blood pairs (like tumor-adjacent pairs) overlapped less than tumor region pairs did.

This receptor was taken from a man in his forties or fifties with primary liver carcinoma and hepatitis B virus infection. The genes are TRBV5-6 and TRBJ2-7, with 8 bases identical to TRBD1. The sequenced sample was liver tumor tissue from sampling region 3. As to subset: tumor region T3, left-lateral pole. DNA for the CDR3: TGTGCCAGCAAGGAGACAGGGGCCTCCCGGGAGTACTTC. It yields the protein CASKETGASREYF. The entire variable domain, with the rest obtained from reference TRBV5-6 and TRBJ2-7, is as follows: DAGVTQSPTHLIKTRGQQVTLRCSPKSGHDTVSWYQQALGQGPQFIFQYYEEEERQRGNFPDRFSGHQFPNYSSELNVNALLLGDSALYLCASKETGASREYFGPGTRLTVT.